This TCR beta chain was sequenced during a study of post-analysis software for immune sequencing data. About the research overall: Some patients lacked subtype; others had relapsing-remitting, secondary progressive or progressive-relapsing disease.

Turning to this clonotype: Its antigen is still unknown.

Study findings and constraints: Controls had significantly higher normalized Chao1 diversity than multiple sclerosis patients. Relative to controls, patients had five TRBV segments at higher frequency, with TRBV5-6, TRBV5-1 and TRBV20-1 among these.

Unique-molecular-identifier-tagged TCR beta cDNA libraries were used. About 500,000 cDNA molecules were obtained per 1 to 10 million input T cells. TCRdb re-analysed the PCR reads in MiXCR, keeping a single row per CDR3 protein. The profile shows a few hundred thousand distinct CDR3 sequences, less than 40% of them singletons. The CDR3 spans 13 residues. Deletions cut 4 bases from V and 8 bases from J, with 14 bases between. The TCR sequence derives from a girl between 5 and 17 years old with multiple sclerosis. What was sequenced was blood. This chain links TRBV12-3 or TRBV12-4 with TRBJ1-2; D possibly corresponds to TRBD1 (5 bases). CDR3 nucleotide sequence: TGTGCCAGCAGTTCCCCCCTCGGGGGGGGCTACACCTTC. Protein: CASSSPLGGGYTF.